This TCR beta chain was recovered during a study of cytomegalovirus exposure and HLA in healthy donors. Study context: Early release data held tens of millions of unique TCRs from HLA-typed donors. Study results and limitations: According to an earlier analysis, most TCR beta V segments yielded productive rearrangements about 87% or about 30% of the time. CMV antigen specificity was confirmed in vitro for a few CMV-associated chains.

About this clone itself: Its specificity is not known.

With 3 bases removed from V and 0 bases from J, the gap between germline ends came to 12 bases. Germline CDR1 is GTSNPN and CDR2 is SVGIG (reference sequence). The CDR3 extends over 16 amino acids. The PCR employed 60 Vbeta primers together with 13 Jbeta primers. The table came from immunoSEQ multiplex PCR; TCRdb's copy has only in-frame clones and leaves some out. The sample comprises about 130,000 clones, approximately 80% of which are singletons, and roughly 2.5% rests with the top ten. The sample comprised PBMCs. V usage is TRBV30 and J usage is TRBJ1-6; the D gene is possibly TRBD1 (6 bases). The receptor was derived from a man aged 45 to 65 in good health and CMV-seronegative. The CDR3, as DNA: TGTGCCTGGAGAATTACAGGGAGCTCCTATAATTCACCCCTCCACTTT. It codes for CAWRITGSSYNSPLHF. Complete variable domain (other parts from reference TRBV30 and TRBJ1-6): SQTIHQWPATLVQPVGSPLSLECTVEGTSNPNLYWYRQAAGRGLQLLFYSVGIGQISSEVPQNLSASRPQDRQFILSSKKLLLSDSGFYLCAWRITGSSYNSPLHFGNGTRLTVT.